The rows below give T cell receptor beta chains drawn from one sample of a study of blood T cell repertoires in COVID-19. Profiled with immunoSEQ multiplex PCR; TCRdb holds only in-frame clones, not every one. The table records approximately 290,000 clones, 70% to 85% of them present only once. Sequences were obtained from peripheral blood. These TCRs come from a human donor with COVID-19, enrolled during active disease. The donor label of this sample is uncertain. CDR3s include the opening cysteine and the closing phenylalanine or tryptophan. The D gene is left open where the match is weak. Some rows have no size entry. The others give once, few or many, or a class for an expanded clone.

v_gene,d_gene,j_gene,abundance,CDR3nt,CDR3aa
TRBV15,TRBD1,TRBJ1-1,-,TGTGCCACCAGCAGACCCGACAGGGTATTTACTGAAGCTTTCTTT,CATSRPDRVFTEAFF
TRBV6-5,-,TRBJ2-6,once,TGTGCCAGCAGCCTTGGGGGGACTGGGGCCAACGTCCTGACTTTC,CASSLGGTGANVLTF
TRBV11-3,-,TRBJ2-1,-,TGTGCCAGCAGCTCCCGGGAGCTACCCCACACCCGCTACAATGAGCAGTTCTTC,CASSSRELPHTRYNEQFF
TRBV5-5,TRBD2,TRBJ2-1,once,TGTGCCAGCAGCTTGGATTGGACTAGCTCCTACAATGAGCAGTTCTTC,CASSLDWTSSYNEQFF
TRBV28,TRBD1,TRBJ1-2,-,TGTGCCAGCAGGACTACCGGACAGGGGGCTCATGGCTACACCTTC,CASRTTGQGAHGYTF
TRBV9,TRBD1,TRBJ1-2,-,TGTGCCAGCAGCGTAGGGACAGGGTTGGGGTTAAACTATGGCTACACCTTC,CASSVGTGLGLNYGYTF
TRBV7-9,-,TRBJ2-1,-,TGTGCCAGCAGCAACCAAGTAGGACTTTTAAATGAGCAGTTCTTC,CASSNQVGLLNEQFF
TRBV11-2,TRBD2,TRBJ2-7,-,TGTGCCAGCAGCTTAGGGAGCGGGAGGGGGAGCTACGAGCAGTACTTC,CASSLGSGRGSYEQYF
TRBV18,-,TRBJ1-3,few,TGTGCCAGCTCACCGACGACAGTCTCTGGAAACACCATATATTTT,CASSPTTVSGNTIYF
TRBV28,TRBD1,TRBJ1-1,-,TGTGCCAGCAGTGTGCGACAGGGGGTTTTTTGGGCTGAAGCTTTCTTT,CASSVRQGVFWAEAFF